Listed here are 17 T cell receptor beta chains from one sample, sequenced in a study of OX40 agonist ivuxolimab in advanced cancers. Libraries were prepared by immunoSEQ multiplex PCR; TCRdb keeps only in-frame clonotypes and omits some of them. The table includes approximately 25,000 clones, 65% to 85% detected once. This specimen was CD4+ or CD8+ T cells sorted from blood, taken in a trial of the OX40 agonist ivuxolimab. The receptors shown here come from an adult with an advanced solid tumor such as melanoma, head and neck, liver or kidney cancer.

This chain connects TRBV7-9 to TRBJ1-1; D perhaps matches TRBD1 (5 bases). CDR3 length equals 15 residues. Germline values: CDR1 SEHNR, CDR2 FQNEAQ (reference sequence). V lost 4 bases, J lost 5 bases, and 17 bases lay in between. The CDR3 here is CASSSPGGTSTEAFF. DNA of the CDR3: TGTGCCAGCAGCTCCCCGGGAGGGACCTCGACTGAAGCTTTCTTT.

The DNA of the CDR3 is TGTGGATGCGGGGGGTTCGGGGAGCTGTTTTTT. This translates into CGCGGFGELFF. This chain links TRBV30 with TRBJ2-2, with 8 bases that match TRBD2. CDR1 and CDR2 (germline): GTSNPN, SVGIG (reference sequence). This CDR3 contains 11 residues.

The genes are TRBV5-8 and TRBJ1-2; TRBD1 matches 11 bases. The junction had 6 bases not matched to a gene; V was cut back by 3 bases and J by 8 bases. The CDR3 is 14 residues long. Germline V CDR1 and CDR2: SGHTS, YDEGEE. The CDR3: CASSSDRGRRGYTF. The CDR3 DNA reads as TGTGCCAGCAGCTCGGACAGGGGGCGCAGAGGCTACACCTTC. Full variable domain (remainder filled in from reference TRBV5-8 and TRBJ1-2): EAGVTQSPTHLIKTRGQQATLRCSPISGHTSVYWYQQALGLGLQFLLWYDEGEERNRGNFPPRFSGRQFPNYSSELNVNALELEDSALYLCASSSDRGRRGYTFGSGTRLTVV.

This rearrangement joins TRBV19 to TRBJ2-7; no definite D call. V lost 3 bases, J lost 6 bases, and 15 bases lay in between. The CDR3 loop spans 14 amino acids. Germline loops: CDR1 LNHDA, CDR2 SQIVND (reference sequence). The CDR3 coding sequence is TGTGCCAGTAGTATGATCGGGTCGACGGCCGAGCAGTACTTC. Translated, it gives CASSMIGSTAEQYF.

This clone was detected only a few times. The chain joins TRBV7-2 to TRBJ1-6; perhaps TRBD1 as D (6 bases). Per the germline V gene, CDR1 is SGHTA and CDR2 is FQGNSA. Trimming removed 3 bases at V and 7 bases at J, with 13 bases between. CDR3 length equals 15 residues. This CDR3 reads CASSLGQGRNSPLHF. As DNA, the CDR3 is TGTGCCAGCAGCTTGGGCCAGGGGAGGAATTCACCCCTCCACTTT.

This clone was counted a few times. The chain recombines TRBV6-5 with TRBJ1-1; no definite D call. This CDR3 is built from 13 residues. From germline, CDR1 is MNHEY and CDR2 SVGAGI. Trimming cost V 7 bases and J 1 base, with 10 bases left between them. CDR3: CASTITANTEAFF. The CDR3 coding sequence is TGTGCCAGCACTATAACAGCGAACACTGAAGCTTTCTTT.

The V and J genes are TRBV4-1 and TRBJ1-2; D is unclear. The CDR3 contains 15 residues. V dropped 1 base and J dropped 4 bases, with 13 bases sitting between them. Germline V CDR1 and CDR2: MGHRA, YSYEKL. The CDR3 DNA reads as TGCGCCAGCAGCCAAGTTGTCCAGGCTCTCTATGGCTACACCTTC. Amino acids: CASSQVVQALYGYTF.

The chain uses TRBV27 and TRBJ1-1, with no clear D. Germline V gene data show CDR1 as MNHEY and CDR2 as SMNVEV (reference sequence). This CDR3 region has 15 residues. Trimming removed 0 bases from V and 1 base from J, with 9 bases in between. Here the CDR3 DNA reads TGTGCCAGCAGTTTATCGATGACAACGAACACTGAAGCTTTCTTT. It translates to CASSLSMTTNTEAFF.

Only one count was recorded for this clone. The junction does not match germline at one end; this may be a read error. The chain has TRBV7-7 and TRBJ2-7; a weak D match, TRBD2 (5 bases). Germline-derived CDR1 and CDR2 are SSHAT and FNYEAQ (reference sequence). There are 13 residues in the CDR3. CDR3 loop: CASSLAQSYEQYF. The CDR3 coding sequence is TGTGCTAGCAGCTTAGCGCAGAGCTACGAGCAGTACTTC. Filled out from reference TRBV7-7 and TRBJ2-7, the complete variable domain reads GAGVSQSPRYKVTKRGQDVTLRCDPISSHATLYWYQQALGQGPEFLTYFNYEAQPDKSGLPSDRFSAERPEGSISTLTIQRTEQRDSAMYRCASSLAQSYEQYFGPGTRLTVT.

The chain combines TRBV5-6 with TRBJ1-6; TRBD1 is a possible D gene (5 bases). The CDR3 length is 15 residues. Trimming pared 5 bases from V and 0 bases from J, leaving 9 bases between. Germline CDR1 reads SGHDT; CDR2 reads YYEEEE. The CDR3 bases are TGTGCCAGCAGTGCAGGGTTCTCCTATAATTCACCCCTCCACTTT. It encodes CASSAGFSYNSPLHF.

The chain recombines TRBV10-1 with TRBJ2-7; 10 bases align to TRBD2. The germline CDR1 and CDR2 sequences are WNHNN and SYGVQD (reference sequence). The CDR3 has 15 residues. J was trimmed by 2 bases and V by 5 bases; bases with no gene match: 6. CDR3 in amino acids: CASSTGLAVAYEQYF. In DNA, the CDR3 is TGCGCCAGCAGTACTGGACTAGCGGTTGCCTACGAGCAGTACTTC.

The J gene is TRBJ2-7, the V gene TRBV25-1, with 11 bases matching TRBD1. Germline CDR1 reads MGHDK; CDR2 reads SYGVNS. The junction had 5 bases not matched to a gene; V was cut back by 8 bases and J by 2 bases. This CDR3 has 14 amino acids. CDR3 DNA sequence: TGTGCCAGCGGTAGGACAGGGGGCCCCTACGAGCAGTACTTC. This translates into CASGRTGGPYEQYF.

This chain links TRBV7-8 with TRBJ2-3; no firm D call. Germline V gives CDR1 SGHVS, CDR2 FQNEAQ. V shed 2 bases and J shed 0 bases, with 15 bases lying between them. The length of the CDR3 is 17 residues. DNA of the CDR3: TGTGCCAGCAGCTTACACCGGGCGGTTCGAAGCACAGATACGCAGTATTTT. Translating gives CASSLHRAVRSTDTQYF.

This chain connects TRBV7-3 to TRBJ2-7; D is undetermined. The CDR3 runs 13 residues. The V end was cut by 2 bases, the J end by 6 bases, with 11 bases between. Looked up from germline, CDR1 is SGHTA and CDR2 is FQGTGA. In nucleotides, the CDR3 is TGTGCCAGCAGCTTAGGGTCTTGGCTCGAGCAGTACTTC. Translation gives CASSLGSWLEQYF.

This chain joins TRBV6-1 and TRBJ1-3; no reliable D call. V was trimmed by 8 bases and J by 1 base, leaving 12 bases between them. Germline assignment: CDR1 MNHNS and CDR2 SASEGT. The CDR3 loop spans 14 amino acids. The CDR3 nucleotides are TGTGCCAGCCCGGGCGTTGGGTCTGGAAACACCATATATTTT. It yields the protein CASPGVGSGNTIYF.

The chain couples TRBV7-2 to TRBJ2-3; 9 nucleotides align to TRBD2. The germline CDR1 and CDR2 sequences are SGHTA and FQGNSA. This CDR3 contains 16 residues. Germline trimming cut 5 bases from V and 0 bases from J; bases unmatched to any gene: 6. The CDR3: CASSQLTSGSTDTQYF. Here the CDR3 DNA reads TGTGCCAGCAGCCAGCTGACTAGCGGTAGCACAGATACGCAGTATTTT.

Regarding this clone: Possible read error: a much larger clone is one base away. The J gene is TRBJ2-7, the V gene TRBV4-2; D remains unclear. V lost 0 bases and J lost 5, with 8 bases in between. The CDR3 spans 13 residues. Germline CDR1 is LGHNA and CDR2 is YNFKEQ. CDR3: CASSQDGADEQYF. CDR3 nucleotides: TGTGCCAGCAGCCAAGATGGTGCCGACGAGCAGTACTTC.